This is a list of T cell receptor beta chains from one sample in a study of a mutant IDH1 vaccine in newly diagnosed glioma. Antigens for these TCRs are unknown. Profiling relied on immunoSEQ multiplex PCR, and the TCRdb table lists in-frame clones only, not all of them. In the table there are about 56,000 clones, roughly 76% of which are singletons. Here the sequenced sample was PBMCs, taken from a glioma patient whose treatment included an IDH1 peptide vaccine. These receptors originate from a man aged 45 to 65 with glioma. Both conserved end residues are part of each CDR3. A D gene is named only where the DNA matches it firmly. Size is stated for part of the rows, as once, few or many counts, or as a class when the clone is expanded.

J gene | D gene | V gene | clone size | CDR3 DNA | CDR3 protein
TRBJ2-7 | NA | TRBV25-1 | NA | TGTGCCAGCACGCCGACAGCTACCTACGAGCAGTACTTC | CASTPTATYEQYF
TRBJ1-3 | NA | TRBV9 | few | TGTGCCAGCAGCGTAGGGGGGAGGGCCAGGGGAAACACCATATATTTT | CASSVGGRARGNTIYF
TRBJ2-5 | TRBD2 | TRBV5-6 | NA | TGTGCCAGCAACTTACTAGCGGGGGTAGCCTTCCAAGAGACCCAGTACTTC | CASNLLAGVAFQETQYF
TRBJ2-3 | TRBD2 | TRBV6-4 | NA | TGTGCCAGCAGTGACTCTAGCGGGGCGGGTACAGATACGCAGTATTTT | CASSDSSGAGTDTQYF
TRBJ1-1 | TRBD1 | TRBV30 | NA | TGTGCCTGGAGGGGGGTGGGACAGGGTAGGACTGAAGCTTTCTTT | CAWRGVGQGRTEAFF
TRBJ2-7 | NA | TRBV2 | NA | TGTGCCAGCAGTGAAGCCGGTCTCCTTTCGGTCGAGCAGTACTTC | CASSEAGLLSVEQYF
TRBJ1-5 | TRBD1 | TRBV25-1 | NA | TGTGCCAGCAGTGGCCAAGGACAGGGGGACTGGCAGCCCCAGCATTTT | CASSGQGQGDWQPQHF
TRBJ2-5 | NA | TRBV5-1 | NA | TGCGCCAGCAGCTTCAATGGTGGTAGAGAGACCCAGTACTTC | CASSFNGGRETQYF
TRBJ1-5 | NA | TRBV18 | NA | TGTGCCAGCTCACTGGGACGGGGAAATCAGCCCCAGCATTTT | CASSLGRGNQPQHF
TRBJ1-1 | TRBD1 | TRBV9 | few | TGTGCCAGCAGCCCCGAGACAGGGTCTTTCCCTCAAACTTTCTTT | CASSPETGSFPQTFF
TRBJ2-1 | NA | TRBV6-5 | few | TGTGCCAGCAGCCCAACCGTCCTCAATGAGCAGTTCTTC | CASSPTVLNEQFF
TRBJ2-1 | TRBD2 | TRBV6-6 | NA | TGTGCCAGCAGTACTCCGGGACTAGGCAATGAGCAGTTCTTC | CASSTPGLGNEQFF
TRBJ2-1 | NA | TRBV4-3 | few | TGCGCCAGCAGCCACGATCCTTCATACAATGAGCAGTTCTTC | CASSHDPSYNEQFF
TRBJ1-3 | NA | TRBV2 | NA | TGTGCCAGCCAGCCAATGGTCTCTGGAAACACCATATATTTT | CASQPMVSGNTIYF
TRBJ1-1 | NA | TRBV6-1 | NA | TGTGCCAGCAGCGACGCTCCCACAATTCGTCCTGAAGCTTTCTTT | CASSDAPTIRPEAFF
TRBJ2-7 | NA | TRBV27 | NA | TGTGCCAGCAGTCCCATCCCACCGGGCTACGAGCAGTACTTC | CASSPIPPGYEQYF
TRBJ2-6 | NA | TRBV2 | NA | TGTGCCAGCGCAATTCAACAGGGTGGGGCCAACGTCCTGACTTTC | CASAIQQGGANVLTF
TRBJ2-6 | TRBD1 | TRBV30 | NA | TGTGCCTGGAGTGTTTACCAGGAACAGGGGGGATCTGGGGCCAACGTCCTGACTTTC | CAWSVYQEQGGSGANVLTF
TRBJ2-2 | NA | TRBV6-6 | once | TGTGCCAGCAGGACAGGCTACACCGGGGAGCTGTTTTTT | CASRTGYTGELFF
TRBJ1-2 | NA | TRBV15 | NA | TGTGCCACCAGCATTGGCACTAACTATGGCTACACCTTC | CATSIGTNYGYTF
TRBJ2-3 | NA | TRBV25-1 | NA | TGTGCCAGCAGTGCAGACACAGATACGCAGTATTTT | CASSADTDTQYF
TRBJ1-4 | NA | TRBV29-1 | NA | TGCAGCGTTGCGGGGGTTGCAACTAATGAAAAACTGTTTTTT | CSVAGVATNEKLFF
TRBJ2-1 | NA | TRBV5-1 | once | TGCGCCAGCAGCTTGTTAGGACAGCGTTTTGCGGGGGTCAATGAGCAGTTCTTC | CASSLLGQRFAGVNEQFF
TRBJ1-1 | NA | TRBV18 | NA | TGTGCCAGCTCACCACCGAACACTGAAGCTTTCTTT | CASSPPNTEAFF
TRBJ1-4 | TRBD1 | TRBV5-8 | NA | TGTGCCAGCAGCACTGGACAGGGTACTAATGAAAAACTGTTTTTT | CASSTGQGTNEKLFF
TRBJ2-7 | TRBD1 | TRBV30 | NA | TGTGCCTGGAGCGCGGGGGACAGGGGGTACGAGCAGTACTTC | CAWSAGDRGYEQYF
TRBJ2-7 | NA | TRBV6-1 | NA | TGTGCCAGCAGTAGGGGCGAGCAGTACTTC | CASSRGEQYF
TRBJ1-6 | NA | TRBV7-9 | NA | TGTGCCAGCAGCTTGGAAAATTCACCCCTCCACTTT | CASSLENSPLHF
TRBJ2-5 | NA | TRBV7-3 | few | TGTGCCAGCAGCTTATCAGGATCGGGGAGGGAGACCCAGTACTTC | CASSLSGSGRETQYF